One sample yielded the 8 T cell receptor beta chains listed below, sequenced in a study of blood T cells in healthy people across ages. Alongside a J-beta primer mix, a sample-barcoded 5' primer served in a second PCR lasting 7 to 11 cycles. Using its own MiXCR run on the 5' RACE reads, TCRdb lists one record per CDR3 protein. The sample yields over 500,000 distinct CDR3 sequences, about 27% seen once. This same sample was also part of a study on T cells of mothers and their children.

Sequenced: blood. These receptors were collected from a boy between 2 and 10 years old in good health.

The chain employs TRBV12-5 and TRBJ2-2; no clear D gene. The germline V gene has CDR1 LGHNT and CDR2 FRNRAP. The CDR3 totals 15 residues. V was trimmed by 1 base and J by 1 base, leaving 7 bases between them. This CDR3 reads CASGLEPQNTGELFF. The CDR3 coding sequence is TGTGCTAGTGGTTTGGAGCCCCAGAACACCGGGGAGCTGTTTTTT.

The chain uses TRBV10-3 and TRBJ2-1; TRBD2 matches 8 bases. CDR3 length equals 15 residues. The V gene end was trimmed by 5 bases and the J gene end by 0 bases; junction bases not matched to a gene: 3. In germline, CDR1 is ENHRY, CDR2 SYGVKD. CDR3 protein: CAISYGTSSYNEQFF. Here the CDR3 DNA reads TGTGCCATCAGTTATGGGACTAGCTCCTACAATGAGCAGTTCTTC.

The CDR3 reads CASSLARAGANVLTF. The CDR3 DNA is TGTGCCAGCAGCTTAGCTAGGGCTGGGGCCAACGTCCTGACTTTC. The chain carries TRBV7-9 and TRBJ2-6; D gene uncertain. This CDR3 is 15 amino acids long. With 0 bases removed from V and 2 bases from J, the gap between germline ends came to 5 bases. CDR1 is SEHNR and CDR2 is FQNEAQ in the germline V gene (reference sequence).

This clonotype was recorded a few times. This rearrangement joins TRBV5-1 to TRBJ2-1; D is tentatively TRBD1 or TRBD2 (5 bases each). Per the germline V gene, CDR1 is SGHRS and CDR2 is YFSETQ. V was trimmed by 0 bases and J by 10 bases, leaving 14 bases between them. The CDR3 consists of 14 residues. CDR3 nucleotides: TGCGCCAGCAGCTTGGAGGGCTTCCGGGGCGAGCAGTTCTTC. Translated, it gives CASSLEGFRGEQFF.

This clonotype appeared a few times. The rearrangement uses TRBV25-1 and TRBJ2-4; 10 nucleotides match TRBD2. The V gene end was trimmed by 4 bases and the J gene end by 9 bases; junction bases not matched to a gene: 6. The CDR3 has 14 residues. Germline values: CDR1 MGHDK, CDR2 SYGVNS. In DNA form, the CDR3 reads TGTGCCAGCAGTGCTAGCGGGAGTCGCGGCATTCAGTACTTC. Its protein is CASSASGSRGIQYF.

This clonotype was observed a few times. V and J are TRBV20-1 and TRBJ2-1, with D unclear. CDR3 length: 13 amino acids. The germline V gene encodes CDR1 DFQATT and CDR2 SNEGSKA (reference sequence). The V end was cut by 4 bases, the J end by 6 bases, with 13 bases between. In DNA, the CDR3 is TGCAGTGCTACCCGGTGGAGCGCCAATGAGCAGTTCTTC. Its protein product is CSATRWSANEQFF.

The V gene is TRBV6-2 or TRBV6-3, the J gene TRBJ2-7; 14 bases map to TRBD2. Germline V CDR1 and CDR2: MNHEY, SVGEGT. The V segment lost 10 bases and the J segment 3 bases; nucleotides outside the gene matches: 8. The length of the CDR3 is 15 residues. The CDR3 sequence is CATRGLAGGVYEQYF. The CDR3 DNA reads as TGTGCCACCAGAGGACTAGCGGGAGGAGTCTACGAGCAGTACTTC.

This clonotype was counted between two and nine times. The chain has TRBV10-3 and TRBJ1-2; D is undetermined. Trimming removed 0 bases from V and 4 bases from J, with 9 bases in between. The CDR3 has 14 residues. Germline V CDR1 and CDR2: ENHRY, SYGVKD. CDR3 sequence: CAISESMGPYGYTF. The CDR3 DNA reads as TGTGCCATCAGTGAGTCTATGGGTCCCTATGGCTACACCTTC.